Each of the 28 T cell receptor beta chains below was sequenced from the same sample in a study of blood T cell repertoires in COVID-19. Only in-frame clones appear in the TCRdb table, and some are missing; sequencing was by immunoSEQ multiplex PCR. The sample lists roughly 190,000 clones, approximately 84% occurring once. The sequenced sample was PBMCs or T cells enriched from blood (not recorded which). Source of these receptors: a woman in her 30s who had recovered from COVID-19.

The V and J genes are TRBV6-6 and TRBJ2-3, with D perhaps matching TRBD2 (6 bases). Trimming left V 4 bases short and J 5 bases short, with 19 bases between. This CDR3 comprises 16 residues. The germline gives CDR1 MNHNY, CDR2 SVGAGI (reference sequence). The CDR3 sequence is CASSFPFSGDVDTQYF. The CDR3 DNA reads TGTGCCAGCAGTTTCCCCTTTTCGGGAGATGTAGATACGCAGTATTTT.

The genes are TRBV4-2 and TRBJ2-1; D may be TRBD2 (6 bases). The CDR3 length is 15 residues. CDR1 and CDR2 (germline): LGHNA, YNFKEQ. V was shortened by 0 bases and J by 4 bases, with 10 bases between the two germline ends. CDR3 nucleotide sequence: TGTGCCAGCAGCCAAGATCGGGACTCTTACAATGAGCAGTTCTTC. This encodes CASSQDRDSYNEQFF.

The chain is built from TRBV9 and TRBJ2-1; TRBD2 matches at 7 bases. The CDR3 covers 13 residues. Germline-derived CDR1 and CDR2 are SGDLS and YYNGEE. V was pared by 2 bases and J by 9 bases, with 5 bases of the junction left unmatched. For the CDR3, the DNA is TGTGCCAGCAGCGTCGGACTAGTGACTGAGCAGTTCTTC. Its translation is CASSVGLVTEQFF. Filled out from reference TRBV9 and TRBJ2-1, the complete variable domain reads DSGVTQTPKHLITATGQRVTLRCSPRSGDLSVYWYQQSLDQGLQFLIQYYNGEERAKGNILERFSAQQFPDLHSELNLSSLELGDSALYFCASSVGLVTEQFFGPGTRLTVL.

The V call is TRBV6-5, the J call TRBJ1-5; 8 bases are a match to TRBD1. The CDR3 extends over 14 amino acids. The junction had 3 bases not matched to a gene; V was cut back by 4 bases and J by 4 bases. Germline V gives CDR1 MNHEY, CDR2 SVGAGI. The CDR3 DNA follows: TGTGCCAGCAGTTCAAGACAGGGGAATCAGCCCCAGCATTTT. It is translated as CASSSRQGNQPQHF.

This chain joins TRBV7-2 and TRBJ2-7; TRBD2 is a possible D gene (7 bases). The CDR3 extends over 15 amino acids. Per the germline V gene, CDR1 is SGHTA and CDR2 is FQGNSA. V lost 3 bases, J lost 2 bases, and 14 bases lay in between. CDR3 in amino acids: CASSLAGATPYEQYF. CDR3 DNA: TGTGCCAGCAGCTTGGCGGGGGCAACCCCCTACGAGCAGTACTTC.

The chain couples TRBV3-1 (or the pseudogene TRBV3-2) to TRBJ1-5; TRBD1 matches at 7 bases. This CDR3 region has 14 residues. Germline V lookup: CDR1 LGHDT, CDR2 YNNKEL (reference sequence). Trimming cost V 1 base and J 6 bases; bases outside gene matches: 3. The CDR3 sequence is CASSQASGGQPQHF. The CDR3 nucleotides are TGTGCCAGCAGCCAAGCTTCAGGGGGTCAGCCCCAGCATTTT.

This rearrangement joins TRBV29-1 to TRBJ2-3; 13 nucleotides match TRBD2. Losses at the gene ends were 5 bases for V and 10 bases for J; bases not matched to a gene: 0. Germline V CDR1 and CDR2: SQVTM, ANQGSEA. The CDR3 runs 11 residues. CDR3 DNA: TGCAGCGTTACTAGCGGGGGGGCGCAGTATTTT. Protein: CSVTSGGAQYF.

The chain combines TRBV2 with TRBJ1-2; no clear D gene. V was shortened by 10 bases and J by 7 bases, with 19 bases between the two germline ends. The germline CDR1 and CDR2 sequences are SNHLY and FYNNEI. The CDR3 contains 13 residues. The CDR3 DNA follows: TGTGCCACCACCCCCGATCTAATTATTGGCTACACCTTC. It encodes CATTPDLIIGYTF.

The chain links TRBV21-1 to TRBJ2-1; the D call TRBD2 from the table was never checked on the DNA. TRBV21-1 is classified as a pseudogene. The length of the CDR3 is 12 residues. CDR3 nucleotides: TGTGCCAGCAGGACTAGCTACAATGAGCAGTTCTTC. Residues: CASRTSYNEQFF.

The chain combines TRBV25-1 with TRBJ1-5; weak D call: TRBD1 (5 bases). The CDR3 loop spans 14 amino acids. CDR1 and CDR2 (germline): MGHDK, SYGVNS. With 4 bases removed from V and 7 bases from J, the gap between germline ends came to 14 bases. The CDR3 nucleotides read TGTGCCAGCAGTGCCTCGACAGTAAGCCAGCCCCAGCATTTT. This translates into CASSASTVSQPQHF.

The CDR3 DNA is TGTGCCAGCAGTTTTGGGACAACCAATCAGCCCCAGCATTTT. This translates into CASSFGTTNQPQHF. V is TRBV27 and J is TRBJ1-5; maybe TRBD1 (6 bases). CDR3 size: 14 residues. From germline, CDR1 is MNHEY and CDR2 SMNVEV (reference sequence). V was cut by 3 bases and J by 3 bases, with 9 bases left in between.

This clone showed up just a few times. The J gene is TRBJ2-1, the V gene TRBV2; D possibly corresponds to TRBD2 (6 bases). CDR3 length equals 14 residues. V gave up 8 bases and J gave up 6 bases, with 17 bases separating them. The germline gives CDR1 SNHLY, CDR2 FYNNEI. In nucleotides, the CDR3 is TGTGCCAGCCTGGGCGGGGCGCCCGGCAATGAGCAGTTCTTC. As protein: CASLGGAPGNEQFF.

The rearrangement links TRBV11-1 to TRBJ1-1; D unclear. The germline V and J ends were trimmed by 5 bases and 6 bases, with 13 bases remaining between them. Germline CDR1 is SGHAT and CDR2 is FQDESV (reference sequence). The CDR3 runs to 13 residues. CDR3 loop: CASSPPQSAEAFF. The CDR3 coding sequence is TGTGCCAGCAGCCCGCCCCAGAGCGCTGAAGCTTTCTTT.

This rearrangement joins TRBV21-1 to TRBJ1-5. TRBV21-1 is deemed a pseudogene. This CDR3 has 14 residues. Here the CDR3 reads CASSKGRVSQPQHF. The CDR3 DNA is TGTGCCAGCAGCAAGGGGAGGGTTAGTCAGCCCCAGCATTTT.

This clone appeared once. CDR3 coding DNA: TGTGCCAGCAAATCTAGCGGGGGGCGGGGTGAGCAGTTCTTC. Its translation: CASKSSGGRGEQFF. The chain joins TRBV2 to TRBJ2-1; the match to TRBD2 covers 11 bases. The trim removed 7 bases at V and 9 bases at J, leaving 8 bases unmatched. Germline assignment: CDR1 SNHLY and CDR2 FYNNEI. The CDR3 has 14 residues.

The chain uses TRBV7-2 and TRBJ1-5, with a weak D call TRBD1 (5 bases). The germline V gene encodes CDR1 SGHTA and CDR2 FQGNSA. Trimming took off 1 base at V and 6 bases at J, with 13 bases between the two ends. The length of the CDR3 is 15 residues. The CDR3 here is CASSLVLGEGQPQHF. DNA for the CDR3: TGTGCCAGCAGCTTAGTTTTAGGGGAGGGTCAGCCCCAGCATTTT.

The chain combines TRBV15 with TRBJ2-7; D gene unclear. The CDR3 runs 12 residues. The germline gives CDR1 LNHNV, CDR2 YYDKDF (reference sequence). Trimming left V 2 bases short and J 3 bases short, with 5 bases between. CDR3 sequence: CATSRNSYEQYF. The CDR3 DNA reads TGTGCCACCAGCAGAAACAGCTACGAGCAGTACTTC.

This sequence joins TRBV29-1 and TRBJ1-2; unclear D gene. V lost 0 bases to trimming and J lost 8 bases, with 13 bases between them. The germline CDR1 and CDR2 sequences are SQVTM and ANQGSEA. The CDR3 is made up of 13 amino acids. The CDR3 is CSVEDRRVYGYTF. The CDR3, as DNA: TGCAGCGTTGAAGATCGGAGGGTTTACGGCTACACCTTC.

V usage is TRBV19 and J usage is TRBJ1-4; tentative D call: TRBD1 (6 bases). This CDR3 is built from 15 residues. Germline V gives CDR1 LNHDA, CDR2 SQIVND (reference sequence). V was pared by 5 bases and J by 7 bases, with 17 bases between. The CDR3 DNA reads TGTGCCAGTAGTTTAGCCAGGGGTTCGGGTGAAAAACTGTTTTTT. Amino acids: CASSLARGSGEKLFF. The full variable domain, in which reference TRBV19 and TRBJ1-4 provide the parts outside the CDR3, is DGGITQSPKYLFRKEGQNVTLSCEQNLNHDAMYWYRQDPGQGLRLIYYSQIVNDFQKGDIAEGYSVSREKKESFPLTVTSAQKNPTAFYLCASSLARGSGEKLFFGSGTQLSVL.

This sequence joins TRBV3-1 (or the pseudogene TRBV3-2) and TRBJ1-2; the match to TRBD1 covers 10 bases. The CDR3 is made up of 15 amino acids. V trimming: 2 bases; J trimming: 8 bases; junction bases outside the gene matches: 8. Germline values: CDR1 LGHDT, CDR2 YNNKEL (reference sequence). The CDR3, as DNA: TGTGCCAGCAGCCAACTCGACAGGGGGCGCAAAGGCTACACCTTC. Protein sequence: CASSQLDRGRKGYTF.

The genes are TRBV6-1 and TRBJ2-7; 9 nucleotides agree with TRBD2. CDR1 MNHNS and CDR2 SASEGT come from the germline V gene. The V and J ends lost 0 bases and 12 bases, in that order; junction bases with no gene match: 12. The CDR3 is made up of 15 amino acids. The CDR3 DNA reads as TGTGCCAGCAGTGAAGCGAAAGATTGGCGGGGGGGCGCGTACGTC. Protein product: CASSEAKDWRGGAYV.

This chain joins TRBV18 and TRBJ1-6, with a possible D match to TRBD1 (6 bases). The CDR3 is made up of 15 amino acids. Trimming took off 6 bases at V and 8 bases at J, with 17 bases between the two ends. CDR1 is KGHSH and CDR2 is LQKENI in the germline V gene. CDR3 loop: CASSLNRASDSPLHF. Written as DNA, the CDR3 is TGTGCCAGCTCGCTGAACAGGGCGAGCGATTCACCCCTCCACTTT.

This clone came up once. This chain connects TRBV5-1 to TRBJ1-5; D may be TRBD1 (5 bases). Per germline, CDR1 SGHRS and CDR2 YFSETQ. This CDR3 has 13 amino acids. V was clipped by 0 bases and J by 6 bases, with 7 bases between them. CDR3 in amino acids: CASSLGRGQPQHF. The CDR3 nucleotides read TGCGCCAGCAGCTTGGGAAGGGGTCAGCCCCAGCATTTT.

The CDR3 sequence is CASSVKTRTEAFF. The CDR3 region has the DNA TGCGCCAGCAGTGTCAAAACGAGGACTGAAGCTTTCTTT. The gene calls are TRBV10-1 and TRBJ1-1; D unresolved. The germline V gene encodes CDR1 WNHNN and CDR2 SYGVQD (reference sequence). The CDR3 has 13 residues. The germline V and J ends were trimmed by 4 bases and 5 bases, with 11 bases remaining between them.

This clone has a handful of counts. This chain connects TRBV5-4 to TRBJ2-3, with D tentatively TRBD1 (5 bases). Trimming removed 4 bases from V and 4 bases from J, with 10 bases in between. The CDR3 runs 13 residues. Germline V lookup: CDR1 SGHNT, CDR2 YYREEE (reference sequence). The CDR3 DNA reads as TGTGCCAGCAGCGGAGTAGGGGCAGATACGCAGTATTTT. Amino acids: CASSGVGADTQYF.

The chain uses TRBV6-5 and TRBJ2-5; TRBD1 matches at 9 bases. The CDR3 sequence is 15 residues long. Germline V gene lookup returns CDR1 MNHEY and CDR2 SVGAGI. The junction had 4 bases not matched to a gene; V was cut back by 2 bases and J by 3 bases. Here the CDR3 reads CASSYHGTGKETQYF. The CDR3 DNA reads TGTGCCAGCAGTTACCACGGGACAGGGAAAGAGACCCAGTACTTC.

The V gene is TRBV19, the J gene TRBJ1-6; D gene unclear. The ends were cut back, 5 bases at V and 0 bases at J, with 8 bases in the middle. The CDR3 is 15 amino acids. CDR1 LNHDA and CDR2 SQIVND come from the germline V gene (reference sequence). In DNA form, the CDR3 reads TGTGCCAGTAGTGAGCCGTCCTCCTATAATTCACCCCTCCACTTT. Its translation: CASSEPSSYNSPLHF.

J is TRBJ1-4 and V is TRBV7-9, with D possibly matching TRBD1 (6 bases). The CDR3 is made up of 16 amino acids. V lost 3 bases to trimming and J lost 7 bases, with 18 bases between them. The germline gives CDR1 SEHNR, CDR2 FQNEAQ (reference sequence). CDR3 in amino acids: CASSFPRTAVGEKLFF. The CDR3 DNA reads as TGTGCCAGCAGCTTCCCTCGGACAGCCGTCGGTGAAAAACTGTTTTTT.